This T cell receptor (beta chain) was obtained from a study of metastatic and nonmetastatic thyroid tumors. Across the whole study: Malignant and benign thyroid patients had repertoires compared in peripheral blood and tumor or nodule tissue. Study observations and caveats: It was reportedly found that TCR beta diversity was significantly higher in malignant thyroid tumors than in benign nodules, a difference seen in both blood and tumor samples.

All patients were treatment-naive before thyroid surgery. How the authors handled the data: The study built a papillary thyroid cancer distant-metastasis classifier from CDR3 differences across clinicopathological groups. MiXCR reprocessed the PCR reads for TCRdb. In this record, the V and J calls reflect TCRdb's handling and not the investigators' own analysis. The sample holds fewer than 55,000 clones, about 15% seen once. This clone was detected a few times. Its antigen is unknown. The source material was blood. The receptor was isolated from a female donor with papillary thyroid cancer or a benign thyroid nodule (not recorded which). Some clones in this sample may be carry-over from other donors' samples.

The CDR3 DNA is TGTGCCAGCAGTCCGTCAGGCCAGGATGAGCAGTTCTTC. It codes for CASSPSGQDEQFF. V gene TRBV28 combines with J gene TRBJ2-1; D call uncertain. Deletions cut 5 bases from V and 8 bases from J, with 13 bases between. CDR1 is MDHEN, CDR2 SYDVKM, per germline. The CDR3 spans 13 residues.